Each of the 8 T cell receptor beta chains below was sequenced from the same sample in a study of cytomegalovirus exposure and HLA in healthy donors. Sequencing was performed with immunoSEQ multiplex PCR; in TCRdb, only in-frame clones are kept and a portion is missing. The sample carries some 76,000 clones, approximately 94% recorded once. Sample: PBMCs. Receptor source: a young woman in good health and CMV-seronegative.

The rearrangement uses TRBV5-5 and TRBJ2-5; tentatively, D is TRBD2 (6 bases). Looked up from germline, CDR1 is SGHKS and CDR2 is YYEKEE (reference sequence). V was trimmed by 1 base and J by 5 bases, leaving 12 bases between them. CDR3 length: 14 amino acids. CDR3 sequence: CASSLSRLGETQYF. The CDR3 DNA reads as TGTGCCAGCAGCTTGAGTCGACTAGGGGAGACCCAGTACTTC.

This chain connects TRBV7-9 to TRBJ2-5; D remains ambiguous. The CDR3 spans 12 residues. V lost 6 bases and J 5 bases, leaving 10 bases between the germline ends. CDR1 is SEHNR and CDR2 is FQNEAQ in the germline V gene (reference sequence). For the CDR3, the DNA is TGTGCCAGCAGGGAGATCACGGAGACCCAGTACTTC. Encoded protein: CASREITETQYF.

This chain joins TRBV9 and TRBJ1-2; D ambiguous. Trimming stripped 0 bases from V and 9 bases from J, with 12 bases between. The CDR3 extends over 13 amino acids. Per the germline V gene, CDR1 is SGDLS and CDR2 is YYNGEE. As DNA, the CDR3 is TGTGCCAGCAGCGTAGTGTCAGGACTACGCTACACCTTC. This codes for CASSVVSGLRYTF.

This clone occurred once. The rearrangement links TRBV10-2 to TRBJ2-1, with D tentatively TRBD2 (6 bases). Looked up from germline, CDR1 is WSHSY and CDR2 is SAAADI. This CDR3 region has 12 residues. V was cut by 8 bases and J by 5 bases, with 10 bases left in between. CDR3 sequence (DNA): TGCGCCAGCGGGGGGTCCCACAATGAGCAGTTCTTC. Residues: CASGGSHNEQFF.

V usage is TRBV5-1 and J usage is TRBJ1-1; D is perhaps TRBD1 (5 bases). V gave up 1 base and J gave up 5 bases, with 15 bases separating them. Germline CDR1 is SGHRS and CDR2 is YFSETQ. The CDR3 extends over 15 amino acids. The CDR3 is CASSLSLGGGTEAFF. The CDR3 DNA reads TGCGCCAGCAGCTTGAGCCTTGGGGGGGGGACTGAAGCTTTCTTT.

The chain has TRBV4-2 and TRBJ2-5; TRBD2 matches at 8 bases. CDR1 is LGHNA, CDR2 YNFKEQ, per germline. J was trimmed by 7 bases and V by 1 base; bases with no gene match: 17. CDR3 size: 18 residues. For the CDR3, the DNA is TGTGCCAGCAGCCAAGTCCAGTCGGGACTACCAAGCGGGGGGACCCAGTACTTC. The encoded protein is CASSQVQSGLPSGGTQYF.

This clone was seen more than once but under ten times. The rearrangement links TRBV6-4 to TRBJ2-2, with 11 bases identical to TRBD1. The V gene end was trimmed by 2 bases and the J gene end by 4 bases; junction bases not matched to a gene: 0. This CDR3 has 15 residues. CDR1 and CDR2 from the germline V gene are MRHNA and SNTAGT. The CDR3 bases are TGTGCCAGCAGTGACGGGACAGGGGGCACCGGGGAGCTGTTTTTT. Amino acids: CASSDGTGGTGELFF.

The chain uses TRBV7-3 and TRBJ2-1, with TRBD2 matching 7 bases. Germline V gives CDR1 SGHTA, CDR2 FQGTGA. The ends lost 2 bases at V and 3 bases at J; junction bases unmatched: 4. The CDR3 runs to 15 residues. CDR3 protein: CASSLEGGHYNEQFF. DNA of the CDR3: TGTGCCAGCAGCTTAGAGGGAGGGCACTACAATGAGCAGTTCTTC.